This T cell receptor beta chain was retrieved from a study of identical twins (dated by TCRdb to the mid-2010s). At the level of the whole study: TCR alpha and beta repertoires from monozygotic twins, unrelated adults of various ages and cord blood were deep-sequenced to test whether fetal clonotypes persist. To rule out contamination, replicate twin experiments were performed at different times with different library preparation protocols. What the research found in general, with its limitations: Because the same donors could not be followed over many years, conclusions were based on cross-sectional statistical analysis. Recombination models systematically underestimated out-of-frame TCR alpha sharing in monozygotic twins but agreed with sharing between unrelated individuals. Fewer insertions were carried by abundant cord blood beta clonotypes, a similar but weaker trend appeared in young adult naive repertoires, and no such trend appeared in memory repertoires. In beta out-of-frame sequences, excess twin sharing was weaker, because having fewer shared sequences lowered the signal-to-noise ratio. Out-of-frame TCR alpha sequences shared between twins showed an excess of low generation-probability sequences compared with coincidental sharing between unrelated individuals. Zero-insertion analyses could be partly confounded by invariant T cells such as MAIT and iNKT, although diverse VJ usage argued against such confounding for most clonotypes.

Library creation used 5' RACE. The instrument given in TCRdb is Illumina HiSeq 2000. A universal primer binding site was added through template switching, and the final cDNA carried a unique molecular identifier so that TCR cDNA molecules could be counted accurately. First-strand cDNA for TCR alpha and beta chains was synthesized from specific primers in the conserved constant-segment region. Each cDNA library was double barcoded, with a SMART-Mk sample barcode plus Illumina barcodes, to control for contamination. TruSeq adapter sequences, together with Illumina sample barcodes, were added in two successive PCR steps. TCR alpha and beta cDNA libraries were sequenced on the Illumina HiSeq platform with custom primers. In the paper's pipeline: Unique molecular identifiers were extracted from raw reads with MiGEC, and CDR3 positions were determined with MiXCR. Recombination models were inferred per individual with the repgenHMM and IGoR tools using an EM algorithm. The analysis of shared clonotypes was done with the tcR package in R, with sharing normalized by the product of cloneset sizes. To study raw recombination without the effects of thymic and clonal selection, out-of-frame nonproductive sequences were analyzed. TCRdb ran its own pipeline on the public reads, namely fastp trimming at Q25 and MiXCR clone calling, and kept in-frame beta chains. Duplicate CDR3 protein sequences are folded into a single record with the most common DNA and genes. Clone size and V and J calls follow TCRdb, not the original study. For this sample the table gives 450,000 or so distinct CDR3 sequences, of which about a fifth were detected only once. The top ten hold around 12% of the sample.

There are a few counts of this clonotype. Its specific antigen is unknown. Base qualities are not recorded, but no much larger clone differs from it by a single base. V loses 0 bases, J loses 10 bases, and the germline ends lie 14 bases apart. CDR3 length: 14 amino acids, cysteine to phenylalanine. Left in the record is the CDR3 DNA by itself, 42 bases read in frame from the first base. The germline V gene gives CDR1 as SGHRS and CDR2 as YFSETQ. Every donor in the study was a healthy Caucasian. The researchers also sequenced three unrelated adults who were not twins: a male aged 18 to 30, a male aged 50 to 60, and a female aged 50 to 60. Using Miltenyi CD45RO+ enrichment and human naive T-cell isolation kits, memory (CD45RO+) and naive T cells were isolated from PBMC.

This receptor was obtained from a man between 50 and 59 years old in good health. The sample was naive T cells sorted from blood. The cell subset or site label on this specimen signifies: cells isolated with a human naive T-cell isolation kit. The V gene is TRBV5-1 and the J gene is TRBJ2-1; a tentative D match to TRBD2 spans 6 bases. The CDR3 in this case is CASSLVGFAGEQFF. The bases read TGCGCCAGCAGCTTGGTAGGTTTTGCGGGGGAGCAGTTCTTC. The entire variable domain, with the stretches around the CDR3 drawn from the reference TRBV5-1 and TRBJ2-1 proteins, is KAGVTQTPRYLIKTRGQQVTLSCSPISGHRSVSWYQQTPGQGLQFLFEYFSETQRNKGNFPGRFSGRQFSNSRSEMNVSTLELGDSALYLCASSLVGFAGEQFFGPGTRLTVL.